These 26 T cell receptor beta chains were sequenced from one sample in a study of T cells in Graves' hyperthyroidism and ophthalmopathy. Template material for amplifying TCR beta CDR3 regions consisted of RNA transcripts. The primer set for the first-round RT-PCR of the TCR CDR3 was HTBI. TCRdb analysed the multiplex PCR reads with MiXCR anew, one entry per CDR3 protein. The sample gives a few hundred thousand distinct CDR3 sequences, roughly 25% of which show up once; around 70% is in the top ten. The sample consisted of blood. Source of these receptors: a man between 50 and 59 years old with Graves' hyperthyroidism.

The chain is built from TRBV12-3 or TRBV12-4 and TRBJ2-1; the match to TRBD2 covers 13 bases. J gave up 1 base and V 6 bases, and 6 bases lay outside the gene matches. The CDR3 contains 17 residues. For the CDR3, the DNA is TGTGCCAGCAGCCCCCGGGGACTAGCGGGGTCCTACAATGAGCAGTTCTTC. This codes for CASSPRGLAGSYNEQFF.

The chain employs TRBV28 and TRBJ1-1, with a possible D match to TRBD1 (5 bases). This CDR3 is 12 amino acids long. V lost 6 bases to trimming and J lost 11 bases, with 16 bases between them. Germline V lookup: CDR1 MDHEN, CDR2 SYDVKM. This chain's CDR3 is CASSLLGQWAFF. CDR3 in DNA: TGTGCCAGCAGCTTGCTCGGACAATGGGCTTTCTTT.

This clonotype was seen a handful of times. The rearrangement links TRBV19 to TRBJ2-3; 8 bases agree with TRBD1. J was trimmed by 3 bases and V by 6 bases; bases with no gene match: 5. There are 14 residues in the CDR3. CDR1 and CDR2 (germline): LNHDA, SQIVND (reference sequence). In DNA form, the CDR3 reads TGTGCCAGTAGGCAAACAGGGGGAACAGATACGCAGTATTTT. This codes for CASRQTGGTDTQYF.

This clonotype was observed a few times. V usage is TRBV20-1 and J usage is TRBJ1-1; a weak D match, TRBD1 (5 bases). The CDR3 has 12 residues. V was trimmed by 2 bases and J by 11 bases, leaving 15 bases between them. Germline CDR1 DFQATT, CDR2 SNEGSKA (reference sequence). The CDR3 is CSARRRGNVAFF. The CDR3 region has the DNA TGCAGTGCTAGAAGGCGGGGGAATGTGGCTTTCTTT.

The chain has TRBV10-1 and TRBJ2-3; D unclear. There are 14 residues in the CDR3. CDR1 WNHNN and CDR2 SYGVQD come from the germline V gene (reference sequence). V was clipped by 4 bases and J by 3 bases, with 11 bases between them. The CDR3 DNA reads TGCGCCAGCAGTGGAGAAGTGGGGACAGATACGCAGTATTTT. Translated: CASSGEVGTDTQYF.

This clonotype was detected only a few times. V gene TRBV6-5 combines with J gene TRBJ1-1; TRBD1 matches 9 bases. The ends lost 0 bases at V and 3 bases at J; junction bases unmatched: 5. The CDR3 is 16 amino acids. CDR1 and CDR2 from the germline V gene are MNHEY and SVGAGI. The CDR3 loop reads CASSYSGTGLDTEAFF. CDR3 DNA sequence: TGTGCCAGCAGTTACTCAGGGACAGGGTTGGACACTGAAGCTTTCTTT.

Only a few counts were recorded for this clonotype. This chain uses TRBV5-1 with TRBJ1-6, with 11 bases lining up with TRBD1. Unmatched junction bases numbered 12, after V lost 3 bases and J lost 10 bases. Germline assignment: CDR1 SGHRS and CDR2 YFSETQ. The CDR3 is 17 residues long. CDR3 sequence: CASSSYPGTGGRSPLHF. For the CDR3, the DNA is TGCGCCAGCAGCTCTTATCCCGGGACAGGGGGAAGATCACCCCTCCACTTT.

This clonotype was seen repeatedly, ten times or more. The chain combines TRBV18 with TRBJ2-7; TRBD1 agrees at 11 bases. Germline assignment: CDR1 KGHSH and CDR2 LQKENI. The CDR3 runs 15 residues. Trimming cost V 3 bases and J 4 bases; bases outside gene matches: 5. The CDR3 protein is CASSPRGTGGYEQYF. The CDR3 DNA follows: TGTGCCAGCTCACCGAGAGGGACAGGGGGTTACGAGCAGTACTTC.

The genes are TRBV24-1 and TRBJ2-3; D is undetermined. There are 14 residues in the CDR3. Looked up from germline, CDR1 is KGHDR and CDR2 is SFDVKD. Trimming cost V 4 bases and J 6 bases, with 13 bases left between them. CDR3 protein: CATSDPLELDTQYF. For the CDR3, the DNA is TGTGCCACCAGTGACCCCCTGGAGTTGGATACGCAGTATTTT.

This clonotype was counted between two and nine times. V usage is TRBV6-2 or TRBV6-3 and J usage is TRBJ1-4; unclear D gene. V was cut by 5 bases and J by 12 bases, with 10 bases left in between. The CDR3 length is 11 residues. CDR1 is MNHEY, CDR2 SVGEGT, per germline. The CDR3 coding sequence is TGTGCCAGCAGTAACCTTATCGAACTGTTTTTT. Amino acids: CASSNLIELFF.

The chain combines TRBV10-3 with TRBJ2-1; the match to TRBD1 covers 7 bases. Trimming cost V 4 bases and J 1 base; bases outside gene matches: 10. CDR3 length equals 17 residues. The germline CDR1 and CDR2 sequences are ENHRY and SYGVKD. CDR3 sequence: CAISGLDRKVSYNEQFF. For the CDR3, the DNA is TGTGCCATCAGTGGCTTGGACAGGAAGGTTTCCTACAATGAGCAGTTCTTC.

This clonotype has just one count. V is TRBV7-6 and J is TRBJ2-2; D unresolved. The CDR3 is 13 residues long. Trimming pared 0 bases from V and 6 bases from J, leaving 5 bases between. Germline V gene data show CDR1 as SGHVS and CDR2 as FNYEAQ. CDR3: CASSLASAGELFF. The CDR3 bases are TGTGCCAGCAGCTTAGCGTCTGCCGGGGAGCTGTTTTTT. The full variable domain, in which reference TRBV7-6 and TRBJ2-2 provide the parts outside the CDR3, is GAGVSQSPRYKVTKRGQDVALRCDPISGHVSLYWYRQALGQGPEFLTYFNYEAQQDKSGLPNDRFSAERPEGSISTLTIQRTEQRDSAMYRCASSLASAGELFFGEGSRLTVL.

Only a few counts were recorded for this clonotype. DNA of the CDR3: TGCAGTGCCATTAGCGGGACCTCCTACAATGAGCAGTTCTTC. Translated, it gives CSAISGTSYNEQFF. V is TRBV20-1 and J is TRBJ2-1; 8 bases line up with TRBD2. Germline loops: CDR1 DFQATT, CDR2 SNEGSKA (reference sequence). The V and J ends lost 6 bases and 0 bases, in that order; junction bases with no gene match: 4. The CDR3 loop spans 14 amino acids.

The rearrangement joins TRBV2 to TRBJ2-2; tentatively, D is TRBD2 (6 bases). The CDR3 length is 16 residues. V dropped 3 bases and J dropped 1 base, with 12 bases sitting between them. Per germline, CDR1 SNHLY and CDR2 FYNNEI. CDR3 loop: CASSEGGGMNTGELFF. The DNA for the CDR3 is TGTGCCAGCAGTGAGGGAGGCGGGATGAACACCGGGGAGCTGTTTTTT.

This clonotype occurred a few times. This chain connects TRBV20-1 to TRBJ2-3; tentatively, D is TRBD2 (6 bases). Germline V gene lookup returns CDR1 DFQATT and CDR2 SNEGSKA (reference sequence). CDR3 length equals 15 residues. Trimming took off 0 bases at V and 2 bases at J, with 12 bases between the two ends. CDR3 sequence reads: CSARDLGRNTDTQYF. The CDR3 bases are TGCAGTGCTAGAGACCTGGGGAGGAACACAGATACGCAGTATTTT.

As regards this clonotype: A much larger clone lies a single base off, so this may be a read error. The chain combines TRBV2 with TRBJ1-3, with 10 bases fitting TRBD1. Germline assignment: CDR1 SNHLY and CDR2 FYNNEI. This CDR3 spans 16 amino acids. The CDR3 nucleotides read TGTGCCAGCAGTGAAGAGGGACAGGGGACTGGAACCACCATATATTTT. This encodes CASSEEGQGTGTTIYF.

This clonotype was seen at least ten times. The CDR3, as DNA: TGTGCCAGCAGTGCCCGACTAGCGGGAGATGGCGAGCAGTACTTC. Protein: CASSARLAGDGEQYF. The chain couples TRBV12-3 or TRBV12-4 to TRBJ2-7, with 12 bases matching TRBD2. The CDR3 consists of 15 residues. J lost 6 bases, V lost 5 bases, and 8 bases had no gene match.

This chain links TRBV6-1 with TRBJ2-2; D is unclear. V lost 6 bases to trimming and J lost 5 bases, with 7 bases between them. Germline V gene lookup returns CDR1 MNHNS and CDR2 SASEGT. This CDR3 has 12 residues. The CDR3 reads CASRRRTGELFF. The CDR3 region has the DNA TGTGCCAGCAGGAGGCGGACCGGGGAGCTGTTTTTT.

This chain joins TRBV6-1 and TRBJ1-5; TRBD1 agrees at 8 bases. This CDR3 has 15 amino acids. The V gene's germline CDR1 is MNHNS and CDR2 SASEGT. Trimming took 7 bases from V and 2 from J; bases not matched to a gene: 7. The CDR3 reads CASKEGGQGNQPQHF. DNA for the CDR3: TGTGCCAGCAAGGAGGGGGGACAGGGCAATCAGCCCCAGCATTTT.

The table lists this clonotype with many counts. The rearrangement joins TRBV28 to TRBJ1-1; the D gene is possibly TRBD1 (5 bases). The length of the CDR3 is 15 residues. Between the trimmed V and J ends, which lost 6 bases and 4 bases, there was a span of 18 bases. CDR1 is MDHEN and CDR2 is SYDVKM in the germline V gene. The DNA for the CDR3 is TGTGCCAGCAGCCCCGTAGGAGGGGCGAGCACTGAAGCTTTCTTT. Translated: CASSPVGGASTEAFF.

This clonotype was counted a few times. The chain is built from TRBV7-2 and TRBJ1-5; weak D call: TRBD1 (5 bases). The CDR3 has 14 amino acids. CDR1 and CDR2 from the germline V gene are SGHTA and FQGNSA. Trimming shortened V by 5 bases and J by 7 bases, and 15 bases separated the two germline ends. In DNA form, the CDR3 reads TGTGCCAGCAGCCTACAGGCCTTCGGGCAGCCCCAGCATTTT. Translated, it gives CASSLQAFGQPQHF.

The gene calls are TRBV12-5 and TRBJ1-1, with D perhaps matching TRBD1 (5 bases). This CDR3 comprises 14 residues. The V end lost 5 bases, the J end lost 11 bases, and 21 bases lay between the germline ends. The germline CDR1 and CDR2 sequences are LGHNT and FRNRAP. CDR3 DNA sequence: TGTGCTAGTGGTCAGCAGAAGGCCCAGGGTACGGCTTTCTTT. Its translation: CASGQQKAQGTAFF.

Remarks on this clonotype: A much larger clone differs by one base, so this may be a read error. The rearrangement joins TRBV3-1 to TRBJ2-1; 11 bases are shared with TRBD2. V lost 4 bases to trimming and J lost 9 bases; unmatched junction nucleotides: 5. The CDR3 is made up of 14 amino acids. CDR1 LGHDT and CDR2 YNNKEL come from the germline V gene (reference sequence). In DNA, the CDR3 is TGTGCCAGCAGCCTAGCGGGAGGGCCGGGTGAGCAGTTCTTC. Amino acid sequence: CASSLAGGPGEQFF.

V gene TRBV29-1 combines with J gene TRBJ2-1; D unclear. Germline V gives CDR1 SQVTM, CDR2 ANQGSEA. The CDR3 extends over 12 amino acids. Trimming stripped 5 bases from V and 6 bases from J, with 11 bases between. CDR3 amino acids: CSVPKMGNEQFF. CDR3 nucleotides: TGCAGCGTTCCCAAAATGGGCAATGAGCAGTTCTTC.

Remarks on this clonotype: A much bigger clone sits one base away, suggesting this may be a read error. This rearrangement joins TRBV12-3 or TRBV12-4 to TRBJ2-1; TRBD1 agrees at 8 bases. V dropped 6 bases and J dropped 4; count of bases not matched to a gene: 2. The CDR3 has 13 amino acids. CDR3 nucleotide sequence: TGTGCCAGCAGCCACAGGGGGTACAATGAGCAGTTCTTC. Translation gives CASSHRGYNEQFF.

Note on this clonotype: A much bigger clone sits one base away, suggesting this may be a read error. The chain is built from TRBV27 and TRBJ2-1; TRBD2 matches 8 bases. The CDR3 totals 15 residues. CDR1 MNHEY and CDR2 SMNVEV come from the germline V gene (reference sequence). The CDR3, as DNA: TGTGACAGCAGTTCGAGCGGGGGCTCCTACAATGAGCAGTTCTTC. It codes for CDSSSSGGSYNEQFF.